The sequence of this T cell receptor beta chain was determined in a study of blood T cell repertoires in COVID-19. In the study overall: The origin of the acute and convalescent COVID-19 samples was the United States, Italy and Spain. Sources were T cells, B-cell-depleted T cells, or PBMCs; the material itself was cDNA or gDNA.

This CDR3 region has 15 residues. V was shortened by 9 bases and J by 5 bases, with 22 bases between the two germline ends. CDR1 and CDR2 (germline): MDHEN, SYDVKM. Original methodology: Cell counts per sample came from amplifying reference gene primers. Clones were read by immunoSEQ multiplex PCR, and TCRdb kept only the in-frame ones, dropping some. V and J calls and clone size are given by that table; D and trimming were obtained from the DNA. The data show 160,000 or so clones, more than 65% seen once. The rearrangement joins TRBV28 to TRBJ2-5, with D perhaps matching TRBD1 (5 bases). The sequenced sample was peripheral blood. The clonotype originates from a woman aged 80 or over with acute or convalescent COVID-19. The CDR3 loop reads CASTMLGALGETQYF. The CDR3 bases are TGTGCCAGTACAATGTTAGGGGCGCTTGGGGAGACCCAGTACTTC.